This is a list of T cell receptor beta chains from one sample in a study of T-cell memory formation after mild COVID-19. TCRdb independently ran MiXCR on the 5' RACE reads; one entry per CDR3 protein. The table includes some 350,000 distinct CDR3 sequences, under 15% detected once. The sequenced sample consisted of PBMCs or a T cell subset sorted from them (not recorded which). The receptor set was obtained from a man younger than 35 who had mild COVID-19 (a few samples of this study predate the infection). Cell type and time point are not known. Both conserved end residues are part of each CDR3. D genes are given only for firm matches. Rows give clone size only sometimes, using once, few, many, or a class for an expanded clone.

>.|TRBV7-2|.|TRBJ1-4|16
TGTGCCAGCAGCTTAGAGAGGTCTTCCACTAATGAAAAACTGTTTTTT
CASSLERSSTNEKLFF
>.|TRBV5-1|TRBD2|TRBJ2-3|16
TGCGCCAGCAGCTTGGGGCGGGGGGGAGTCACAGATACGCAGTATTTT
CASSLGRGGVTDTQYF
>few|TRBV6-5|TRBD2|TRBJ2-5|15
TGTGCCAGCAGGACCCCCCGGACTAGCGGGGAGACCCAGTACTTC
CASRTPRTSGETQYF
>.|TRBV12-3/TRBV12-4|TRBD2|TRBJ2-3|15
TGTGCCAGCAGTTTCGGAGCGGGGCACACAGATACGCAGTATTTT
CASSFGAGHTDTQYF
>.|TRBV7-2|TRBD1|TRBJ2-5|12
TGTGCCAGCAGCTTAGATCGCCAGGGGGCGTACTTC
CASSLDRQGAYF
>few|TRBV7-2|TRBD2|TRBJ2-1|14
TGTGCCAGCCGAAGGACTAGCGCTAACAATGAGCAGTTCTTC
CASRRTSANNEQFF
>.|TRBV18|TRBD2|TRBJ2-5|18
TGTGCCAGCTCACCCATTGACGGTATAGCGGGGCTCCCAGAGGGCCAGTACTTC
CASSPIDGIAGLPEGQYF
>.|TRBV20-1|.|TRBJ2-7|14
TGCAGTGCTAGAGGTGAAGACCAGACCTACGAGCAGTACTTC
CSARGEDQTYEQYF
>.|TRBV7-9|.|TRBJ2-5|13
TGTGCCAGCATGAGGGGTTTTGGAGAGACCCAGTACTTC
CASMRGFGETQYF
>.|TRBV27|.|TRBJ2-6|17
TGTGCCAGCAGTTTTTTAGGGGAACTAACTGGGGCCAACGTCCTGACTTTC
CASSFLGELTGANVLTF
>.|TRBV12-5|TRBD1|TRBJ2-3|17
TGTGCTAGTGGAAAAACCGGGACAGCCAGAGAGACAGATACGCAGTATTTT
CASGKTGTARETDTQYF
>few|TRBV5-1|TRBD2|TRBJ2-5|18
TGCGCCAGCAGCCCTGCAGGCGGGGGGGCCGGTGTAGAGGAGACCCAGTACTTC
CASSPAGGGAGVEETQYF
>.|TRBV7-2|TRBD1|TRBJ1-6|15
TGTGCCAGCAGACCCACCGGGACAGATAATTCACCCCTCCACTTT
CASRPTGTDNSPLHF
>few|TRBV6-2/TRBV6-3|TRBD1|TRBJ1-1|14
TGTGCCAGCAGATTCCTGGACAGGGGGACTGAAGCTTTCTTT
CASRFLDRGTEAFF
>few|TRBV4-3|.|TRBJ2-1|16
TGCGCCAGCAGCCAAGACGACGGGAGAAACTACAATGAGCAGTTCTTC
CASSQDDGRNYNEQFF
>.|TRBV25-1|.|TRBJ2-3|16
TGTGCCAGCAGTGAATTTAAGGACACCGCTCTGGGATCGCAGTATTTT
CASSEFKDTALGSQYF
>many|TRBV11-2|.|TRBJ2-5|13
TGTGCCAGCAGTGAACAGGTCCAAGAGACCCAGTACTTC
CASSEQVQETQYF
>many|TRBV5-5|.|TRBJ2-2|14
TGTGCCAGCAGCTTGGCCGGAGGCACCGGGGAGCTGTTTTTT
CASSLAGGTGELFF
>few|TRBV6-1|TRBD2|TRBJ2-7|15
TGTGCCAGCAGGGTCGGGGTAGCGGGCTCCTACGAGCAGTACTTC
CASRVGVAGSYEQYF
>many|TRBV6-2/TRBV6-3|.|TRBJ2-1|15
TGTGCCAGCAGCTACAACGGGCCCTCCTACAATGAGCAGTTCTTC
CASSYNGPSYNEQFF
>.|TRBV12-3/TRBV12-4|.|TRBJ1-5|13
TGTGCCAGCACCGTGGGGGGGCCCCAGCCCCAGCATTTT
CASTVGGPQPQHF
>.|TRBV12-3/TRBV12-4|.|TRBJ2-5|13
TGTGCCAGCAGCAAACCGGGACGCGAGACCCAGTACTTC
CASSKPGRETQYF
>.|TRBV10-3|.|TRBJ2-5|14
TGTGCCATCAGTGAGTCTCAGCCCCAAGAGACCCAGTACTTC
CAISESQPQETQYF